What follows are 28 T cell receptor beta chains derived from one specimen sequenced in a study of cytotoxic CD8 clonotypes in ibrutinib-treated CLL. Assay used: immunoSEQ multiplex PCR; TCRdb lists only in-frame clones, some missing. Here the sample spans more than 110,000 clones, 70% to 90% being singletons. This specimen consisted of PBMCs, obtained after 36 months of ibrutinib treatment. Receptors originate from a human donor with chronic lymphocytic leukemia.

The chain recombines TRBV4-1 with TRBJ1-3; D may be TRBD1 (6 bases). The CDR3 totals 15 residues. Germline-derived CDR1 and CDR2 are MGHRA and YSYEKL. V lost 5 bases and J 2 bases, leaving 13 bases between the germline ends. The CDR3 coding sequence is TGCGCCAGCAGCTCAGTACCAGGGGCTGGAAACACCATATATTTT. This encodes CASSSVPGAGNTIYF.

This rearrangement joins TRBV7-9 to TRBJ1-1, with D uncertain. Germline CDR1 and CDR2: SEHNR and FQNEAQ (reference sequence). The CDR3 sequence is 11 residues long. V was clipped by 5 bases and J by 3 bases, with 4 bases between them. CDR3 coding DNA: TGTGCCAGCAGCGTTTACACTGAAGCTTTCTTT. The encoded protein is CASSVYTEAFF. Combining the CDR3 with reference TRBV7-9 and TRBJ1-1 gives the whole variable domain DTGVSQNPRHKITKRGQNVTFRCDPISEHNRLYWYRQTLGQGPEFLTYFQNEAQLEKSRLLSDRFSAERPKGSFSTLEIQRTEQGDSAMYLCASSVYTEAFFGQGTRLTVV.

The chain combines TRBV29-1 with TRBJ2-5; 7 bases map to TRBD2. Germline V gene data show CDR1 as SQVTM and CDR2 as ANQGSEA. V was clipped by 7 bases and J by 5 bases; unmatched bases: 10. The CDR3 contains 13 residues. The CDR3 is CSANSRGVETQYF. CDR3 sequence (DNA): TGCAGCGCAAACTCTCGGGGGGTGGAGACCCAGTACTTC.

V is TRBV15 and J is TRBJ2-7, with TRBD1 matching over 10 bases. The germline CDR1 and CDR2 sequences are LNHNV and YYDKDF (reference sequence). The trim removed 3 bases at V and 3 bases at J, leaving 5 bases unmatched. The CDR3 is 15 residues long. The CDR3 loop reads CATSRDRGGVYEQYF. CDR3 sequence (DNA): TGTGCCACCAGCAGGGACAGGGGGGGAGTCTACGAGCAGTACTTC.

The rearrangement links TRBV10-1 to TRBJ2-1; no clear D. CDR1 and CDR2 (germline): WNHNN, SYGVQD (reference sequence). V lost 0 bases and J lost 0, with 9 bases in between. The CDR3 runs to 16 residues. CDR3 DNA: TGCGCCAGCAGTGAGTCCGCGGTGAGCTCCTACAATGAGCAGTTCTTC. Its translation is CASSESAVSSYNEQFF.

The chain has TRBV14 and TRBJ2-2, with 9 bases identical to TRBD2. Germline V CDR1 and CDR2: SGHDN, FVKESK. V lost 4 bases to trimming and J lost 8 bases; unmatched junction nucleotides: 8. This CDR3 region has 15 residues. The CDR3 region has the DNA TGTGCCAGCAGCCCGGGACTAGCCTCTTCTGGGGAGCTGTTTTTT. Protein: CASSPGLASSGELFF.

This clone is a singleton in its sample. The V call is TRBV7-6, the J call TRBJ2-7, with 11 bases matching TRBD1. The length of the CDR3 is 15 residues. The junction had 3 bases not matched to a gene; V was cut back by 5 bases and J by 0 bases. CDR1 and CDR2 (germline): SGHVS, FNYEAQ. Here the CDR3 reads CASSRGTGGSYEQYF. CDR3 bases: TGTGCCAGCAGCCGAGGGACAGGGGGCTCCTACGAGCAGTACTTC.

V usage is TRBV29-1 and J usage is TRBJ2-7; D may be TRBD2 (5 bases). The CDR3 runs to 13 residues. Trimming took 3 bases from V and 0 from J, leaving 9 bases between them. Germline V gene data show CDR1 as SQVTM and CDR2 as ANQGSEA. The CDR3 sequence: CSVEFGISYEQYF. In DNA form, the CDR3 reads TGCAGCGTTGAGTTCGGGATCTCCTACGAGCAGTACTTC.

The chain couples TRBV7-9 to TRBJ2-7; 10 bases align to TRBD2. The CDR3 has 14 residues. Germline V gene sequence: CDR1 SEHNR, CDR2 FQNEAQ (reference sequence). V trimming: 2 bases; J trimming: 3 bases; junction bases outside the gene matches: 1. This CDR3 reads CASSLSGGDYEQYF. Written as DNA, the CDR3 is TGTGCCAGCAGCTTAAGCGGGGGGGACTACGAGCAGTACTTC.

This chain uses TRBV6-1 with TRBJ2-2, with D possibly being TRBD1 (5 bases). The V gene lost 1 base and the J gene lost 6 bases, with 15 bases spanning the gap. Germline V CDR1 and CDR2: MNHNS, SASEGT. The CDR3 contains 16 residues. CDR3 region: CASSEGSQGMAGELFF. The DNA for the CDR3 is TGTGCCAGCAGTGAAGGTAGTCAGGGTATGGCCGGGGAGCTGTTTTTT.

Only one count was recorded for this clone. The chain combines TRBV6-4 with TRBJ1-2; 7 nucleotides align to TRBD1. Germline V gene sequence: CDR1 MRHNA, CDR2 SNTAGT. Losses at the gene ends were 0 bases for V and 5 bases for J; bases not matched to a gene: 6. This CDR3 is built from 15 residues. CDR3: CASSDSAGGRYGYTF. DNA of the CDR3: TGTGCCAGCAGTGACTCGGCAGGGGGGAGATATGGCTACACCTTC.

This rearrangement joins TRBV21-1 to TRBJ1-5; the D call in the table, TRBD1, was not verified against the DNA. TRBV21-1 is deemed a pseudogene. The CDR3 has 20 residues. As DNA, the CDR3 is TGTGCCAGCATACGAAGGGGCTCGGACCAGTGCTTGGTGGTCAATCAGCCCCAGCATTTT. Translated: CASIRRGSDQCLVVNQPQHF.

This clone came up many times. J is TRBJ1-1 and V is TRBV7-2; TRBD1 aligns across 8 bases. This CDR3 is 15 amino acids long. The germline gives CDR1 SGHTA, CDR2 FQGNSA. V lost 5 bases and J lost 5; bases outside the gene matches: 10. CDR3 sequence: CASSLRQGAWTEAFF. The CDR3 DNA reads as TGTGCCAGCAGCCTACGCCAGGGGGCATGGACTGAAGCTTTCTTT.

The chain is built from TRBV30 and TRBJ1-6; the D is unclear. V was clipped by 1 base and J by 9 bases, with 16 bases between them. CDR1 GTSNPN and CDR2 SVGIG come from the germline V gene (reference sequence). The CDR3 runs to 15 residues. CDR3 nucleotides: TGTGCCTGGAGTGCAGACCCGGGCTACGGTTCACCCCTCCACTTT. This translates into CAWSADPGYGSPLHF.

The chain links TRBV7-9 to TRBJ1-1; 7 nucleotides line up with TRBD1. The CDR3 is 18 residues long. V lost 2 bases and J lost 0; bases outside the gene matches: 12. CDR1 and CDR2 (germline): SEHNR, FQNEAQ (reference sequence). The DNA of the CDR3 is TGTGCCAGCAGCTTAAGGGGATGGGACAGTAATTTGAACACTGAAGCTTTCTTT. Translation gives CASSLRGWDSNLNTEAFF.

The chain employs TRBV7-9 and TRBJ2-7; 7 bases are shared with TRBD2. Germline values: CDR1 SEHNR, CDR2 FQNEAQ (reference sequence). CDR3 size: 15 residues. Trimming cost V 5 bases and J 4 bases; bases outside gene matches: 11. Written as DNA, the CDR3 is TGTGCCAGCAGCGCCACTAGCGCGGGGAATTACGAGCAGTACTTC. It specifies CASSATSAGNYEQYF.

The rearrangement links TRBV30 to TRBJ1-1, with TRBD1 identical over 8 bases. From germline, CDR1 is GTSNPN and CDR2 SVGIG (reference sequence). The CDR3 runs to 12 residues. Germline trimming cut 7 bases from V and 2 bases from J; bases unmatched to any gene: 3. The chain's CDR3 is CAYRGLNTEAFF. CDR3 sequence (DNA): TGTGCCTACAGGGGGTTAAACACTGAAGCTTTCTTT.

This sequence joins TRBV7-2 and TRBJ2-1; D possibly corresponds to TRBD1 (5 bases). Deletions cut 5 bases from V and 5 bases from J, with 10 bases between. The CDR3 runs to 13 residues. In germline, CDR1 is SGHTA, CDR2 FQGNSA. CDR3 residues: CASSPRVDNEQFF. CDR3 nucleotides: TGTGCCAGCAGCCCCAGGGTGGACAATGAGCAGTTCTTC.

The chain recombines TRBV4-2 with TRBJ1-5; no definite D call. Germline V gene sequence: CDR1 LGHNA, CDR2 YNFKEQ. The germline V and J ends were trimmed by 0 bases and 0 bases, with 9 bases remaining between them. The CDR3 covers 16 residues. This CDR3 is CASSQEGLHSNQPQHF. CDR3 nucleotides: TGTGCCAGCAGCCAAGAAGGACTCCATAGCAATCAGCCCCAGCATTTT.

CDR3 in DNA: TGTGCCAGCAGCCTTCGGACTAGCGGGACCAATGAGCAGTTCTTC. Protein product: CASSLRTSGTNEQFF. The genes are TRBV11-2 and TRBJ2-1; TRBD2 matches at 12 bases. This CDR3 region has 15 residues. CDR1 is SGHAT, CDR2 FQNNGV, per germline. The J segment lost 6 bases and the V segment lost 5 bases, leaving 5 bases of the junction unmatched.

The chain is built from TRBV18 and TRBJ1-3; 7 nucleotides align to TRBD1. CDR3 length: 16 residues. Per germline, CDR1 KGHSH and CDR2 LQKENI. Trimming at V came to 3 bases and at J to 3 bases, leaving 8 bases not matched to a gene. The CDR3 bases are TGTGCCAGCTCACCCACGACAGGGCTTGTTGGAAACACCATATATTTT. Translated: CASSPTTGLVGNTIYF. Drawing the rest from reference TRBV18 and TRBJ1-3, the complete variable domain is NAGVMQNPRHLVRRRGQEARLRCSPMKGHSHVYWYRQLPEEGLKFMVYLQKENIIDESGMPKERFSAEFPKEGPSILRIQQVVRGDSAAYFCASSPTTGLVGNTIYFGEGSWLTVV.

The V gene is TRBV9, the J gene TRBJ1-2; possible D gene TRBD1, 5 bases. CDR1 is SGDLS, CDR2 YYNGEE, per germline. The V end lost 3 bases, the J end lost 2 bases, and 14 bases lay between the germline ends. This CDR3 region has 15 residues. The CDR3 here is CASSGVGGANYGYTF. DNA for the CDR3: TGTGCCAGCAGCGGGGTGGGAGGGGCGAACTATGGCTACACCTTC.

The chain carries TRBV7-8 and TRBJ1-5; D uncertain. Trimming removed 5 bases at V and 4 bases at J, with 9 bases between. The CDR3 has 13 amino acids. CDR1 and CDR2 from the germline V gene are SGHVS and FQNEAQ. CDR3 bases: TGTGCCAGCAGCCTAGACCCGAATCAGCCCCAGCATTTT. This encodes CASSLDPNQPQHF.

The genes are TRBV5-1 and TRBJ1-2, with D perhaps TRBD1 (5 bases). The CDR3 runs 12 residues. The germline CDR1 and CDR2 sequences are SGHRS and YFSETQ. V was cut by 4 bases and J by 5 bases, with 9 bases left in between. The CDR3 loop is CASSTSGYGYTF. CDR3 in DNA: TGCGCCAGCAGCACTTCAGGGTATGGCTACACCTTC. Supplemented by reference TRBV5-1 and TRBJ1-2, the full variable domain reads KAGVTQTPRYLIKTRGQQVTLSCSPISGHRSVSWYQQTPGQGLQFLFEYFSETQRNKGNFPGRFSGRQFSNSRSEMNVSTLELGDSALYLCASSTSGYGYTFGSGTRLTVV.

The V and J genes are TRBV6-4 and TRBJ2-1; no clear D gene. This CDR3 is built from 12 residues. V lost 4 bases and J lost 4, with 5 bases in between. CDR1 is MRHNA and CDR2 is SNTAGT in the germline V gene. The CDR3 spells CASSADYNEQFF. In DNA form, the CDR3 reads TGTGCCAGCAGTGCGGATTACAATGAGCAGTTCTTC.

This rearrangement joins TRBV6-5 to TRBJ1-1; TRBD1 aligns across 8 bases. The ends lost 1 base at V and 5 bases at J; junction bases unmatched: 9. The germline CDR1 and CDR2 sequences are MNHEY and SVGAGI. The CDR3 has 16 residues. The CDR3 loop is CASSYFATGVRTEAFF. Here the CDR3 DNA reads TGTGCCAGCAGTTACTTTGCGACAGGGGTGAGGACTGAAGCTTTCTTT.

The chain is built from TRBV6-1 and TRBJ1-5; the match to TRBD1 covers 7 bases. Trimming took 5 bases from V and 5 from J; bases not matched to a gene: 6. The CDR3 is 14 amino acids. Germline CDR1 MNHNS, CDR2 SASEGT. CDR3 residues: CASSPTGDHQPQHF. The CDR3 DNA follows: TGTGCCAGCAGTCCAACAGGGGACCATCAGCCCCAGCATTTT.

V and J are TRBV27 and TRBJ1-2; D is unresolved. The CDR3 loop spans 13 amino acids. With 3 bases removed from V and 1 base from J, the gap between germline ends came to 6 bases. The germline V gene encodes CDR1 MNHEY and CDR2 SMNVEV (reference sequence). Written as DNA, the CDR3 is TGTGCCAGCAGTTTGGGTCATAACTATGGCTACACCTTC. The encoded protein is CASSLGHNYGYTF.